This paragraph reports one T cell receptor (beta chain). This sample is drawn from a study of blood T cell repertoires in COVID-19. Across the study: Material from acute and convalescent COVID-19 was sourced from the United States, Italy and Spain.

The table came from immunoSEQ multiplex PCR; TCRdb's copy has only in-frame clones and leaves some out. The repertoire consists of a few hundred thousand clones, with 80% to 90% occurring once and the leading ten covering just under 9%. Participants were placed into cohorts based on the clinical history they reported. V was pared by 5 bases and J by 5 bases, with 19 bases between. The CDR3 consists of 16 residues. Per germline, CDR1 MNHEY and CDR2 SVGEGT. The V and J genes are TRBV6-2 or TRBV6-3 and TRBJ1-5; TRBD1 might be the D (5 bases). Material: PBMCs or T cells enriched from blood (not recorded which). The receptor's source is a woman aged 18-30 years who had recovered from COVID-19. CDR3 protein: CASSDGGRGEDQPQHF. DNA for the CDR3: TGTGCCAGCAGTGACGGAGGGCGGGGGGAAGATCAGCCCCAGCATTTT.